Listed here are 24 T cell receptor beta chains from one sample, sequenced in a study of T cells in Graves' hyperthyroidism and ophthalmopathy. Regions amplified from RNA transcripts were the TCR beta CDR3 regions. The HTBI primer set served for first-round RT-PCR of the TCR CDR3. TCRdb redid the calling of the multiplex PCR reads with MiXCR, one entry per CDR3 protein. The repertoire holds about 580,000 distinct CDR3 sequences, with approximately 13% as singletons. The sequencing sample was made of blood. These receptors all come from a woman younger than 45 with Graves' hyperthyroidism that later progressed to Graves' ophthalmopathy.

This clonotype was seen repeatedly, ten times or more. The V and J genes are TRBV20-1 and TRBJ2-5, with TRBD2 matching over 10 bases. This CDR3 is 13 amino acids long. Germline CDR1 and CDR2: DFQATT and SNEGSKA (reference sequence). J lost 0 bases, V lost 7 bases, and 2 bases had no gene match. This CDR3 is CSGTSGDQETQYF. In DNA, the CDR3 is TGCAGTGGGACTAGCGGAGACCAAGAGACCCAGTACTTC.

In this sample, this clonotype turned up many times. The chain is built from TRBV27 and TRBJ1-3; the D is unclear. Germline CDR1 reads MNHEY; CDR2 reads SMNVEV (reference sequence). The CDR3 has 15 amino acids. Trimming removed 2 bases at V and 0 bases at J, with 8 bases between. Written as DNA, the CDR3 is TGTGCCAGCAGTTTACTTCCCCTCTCTGGAAACACCATATATTTT. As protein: CASSLLPLSGNTIYF.

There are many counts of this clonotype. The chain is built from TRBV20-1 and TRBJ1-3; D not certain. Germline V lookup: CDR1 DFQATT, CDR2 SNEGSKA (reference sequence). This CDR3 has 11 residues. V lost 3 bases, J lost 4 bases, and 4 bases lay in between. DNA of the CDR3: TGCAGTGCTAGTTCGGGAAACACCATATATTTT. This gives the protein CSASSGNTIYF.

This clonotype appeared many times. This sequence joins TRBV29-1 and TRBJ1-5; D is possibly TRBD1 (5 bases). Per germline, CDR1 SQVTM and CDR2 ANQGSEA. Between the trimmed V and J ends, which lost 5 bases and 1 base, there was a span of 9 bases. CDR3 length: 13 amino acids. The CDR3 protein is CSVRAGSNQPQHF. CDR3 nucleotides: TGCAGCGTTAGGGCAGGGAGCAATCAGCCCCAGCATTTT.

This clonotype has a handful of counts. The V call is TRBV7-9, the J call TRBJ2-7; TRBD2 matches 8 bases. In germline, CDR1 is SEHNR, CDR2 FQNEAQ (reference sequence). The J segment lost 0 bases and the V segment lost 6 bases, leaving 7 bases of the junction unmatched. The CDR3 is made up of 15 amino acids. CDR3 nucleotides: TGTGCCAGCAGTAGTAGCGGGGAACGCTCCTACGAGCAGTACTTC. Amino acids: CASSSSGERSYEQYF.

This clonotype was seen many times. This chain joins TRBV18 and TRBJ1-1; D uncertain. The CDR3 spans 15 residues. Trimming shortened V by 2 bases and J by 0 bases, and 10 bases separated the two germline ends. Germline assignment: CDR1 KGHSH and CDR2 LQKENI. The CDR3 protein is CASSPGVYMNTEAFF. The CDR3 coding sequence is TGTGCCAGCTCACCAGGGGTTTACATGAACACTGAAGCTTTCTTT.

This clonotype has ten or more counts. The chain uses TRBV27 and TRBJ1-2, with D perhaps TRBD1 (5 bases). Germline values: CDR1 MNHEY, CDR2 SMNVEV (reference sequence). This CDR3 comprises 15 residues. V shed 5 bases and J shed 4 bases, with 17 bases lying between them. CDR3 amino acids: CASSPAGTGGYGYTF. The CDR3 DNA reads TGTGCCAGCAGTCCTGCAGGGACTGGGGGCTATGGCTACACCTTC.

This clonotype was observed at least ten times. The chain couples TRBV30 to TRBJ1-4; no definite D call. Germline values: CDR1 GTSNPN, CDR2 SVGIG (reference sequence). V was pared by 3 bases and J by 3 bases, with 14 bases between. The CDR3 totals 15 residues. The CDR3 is CAWRPLDGPNEKLFF. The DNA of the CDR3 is TGTGCCTGGAGGCCCTTGGACGGCCCTAATGAAAAACTGTTTTTT.

The CDR3 region has the DNA TGTGCCAGCAGCTTAAATTTGGGGGCCTCCACCTACGAGCAGTACTTC. Translation gives CASSLNLGASTYEQYF. The genes are TRBV11-3 and TRBJ2-7; tentative D call: TRBD1 (6 bases). This CDR3 is 16 amino acids long. V lost 2 bases to trimming and J lost 2 bases, with 16 bases between them. The V gene's germline CDR1 is SGHNT and CDR2 YENEEA.

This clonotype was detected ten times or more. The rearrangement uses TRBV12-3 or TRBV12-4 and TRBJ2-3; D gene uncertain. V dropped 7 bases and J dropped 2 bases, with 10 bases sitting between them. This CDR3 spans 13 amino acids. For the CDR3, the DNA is TGTGCCAGCACTTCACGTCCCACAGATACGCAGTATTTT. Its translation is CASTSRPTDTQYF.

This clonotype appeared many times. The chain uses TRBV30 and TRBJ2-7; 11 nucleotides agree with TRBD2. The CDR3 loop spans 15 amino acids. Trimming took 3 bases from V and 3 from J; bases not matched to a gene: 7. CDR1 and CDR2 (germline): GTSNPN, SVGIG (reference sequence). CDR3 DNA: TGTGCCTGGAGGCGTACTAGCGGGGGCTTCTACGAGCAGTACTTC. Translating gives CAWRRTSGGFYEQYF.

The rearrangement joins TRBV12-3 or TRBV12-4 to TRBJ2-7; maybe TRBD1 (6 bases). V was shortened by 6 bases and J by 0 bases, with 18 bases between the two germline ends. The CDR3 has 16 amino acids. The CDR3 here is CASRPTATGLSYEQYF. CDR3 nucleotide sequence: TGTGCCAGCAGACCGACGGCGACAGGCCTCTCCTACGAGCAGTACTTC.

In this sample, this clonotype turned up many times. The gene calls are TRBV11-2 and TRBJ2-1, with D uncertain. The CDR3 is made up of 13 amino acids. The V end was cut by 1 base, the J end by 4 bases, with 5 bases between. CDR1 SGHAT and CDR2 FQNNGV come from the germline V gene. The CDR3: CASSLAAYNEQFF. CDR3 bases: TGTGCCAGCAGCTTAGCGGCTTACAATGAGCAGTTCTTC.

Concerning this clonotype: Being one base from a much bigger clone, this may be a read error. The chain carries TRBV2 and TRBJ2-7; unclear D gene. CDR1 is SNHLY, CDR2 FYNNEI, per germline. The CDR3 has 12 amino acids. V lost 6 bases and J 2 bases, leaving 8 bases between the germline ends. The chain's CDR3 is CASRYGPYEQYF. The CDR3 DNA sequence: TGTGCCAGCAGATACGGCCCCTACGAGCAGTACTTC.

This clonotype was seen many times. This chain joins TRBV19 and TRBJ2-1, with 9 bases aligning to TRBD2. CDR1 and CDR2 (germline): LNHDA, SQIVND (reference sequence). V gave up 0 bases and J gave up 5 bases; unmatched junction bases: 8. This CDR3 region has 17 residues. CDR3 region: CASSIDGAAGGNNEQFF. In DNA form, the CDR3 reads TGTGCCAGTAGTATAGATGGGGCAGCGGGAGGTAACAATGAGCAGTTCTTC.

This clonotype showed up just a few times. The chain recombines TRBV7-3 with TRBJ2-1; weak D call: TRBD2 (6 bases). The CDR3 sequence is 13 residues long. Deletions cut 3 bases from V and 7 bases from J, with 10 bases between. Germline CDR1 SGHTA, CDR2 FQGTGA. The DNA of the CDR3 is TGTGCCAGCAGCTTCCGACTAGTGAATGAGCAGTTCTTC. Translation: CASSFRLVNEQFF.

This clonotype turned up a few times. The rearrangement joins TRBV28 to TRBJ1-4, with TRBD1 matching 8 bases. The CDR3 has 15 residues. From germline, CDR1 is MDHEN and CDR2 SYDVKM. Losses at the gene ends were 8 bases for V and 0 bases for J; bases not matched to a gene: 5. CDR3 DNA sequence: TGTGCCAGCGGGACAGGTAGCGCAACTAATGAAAAACTGTTTTTT. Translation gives CASGTGSATNEKLFF.

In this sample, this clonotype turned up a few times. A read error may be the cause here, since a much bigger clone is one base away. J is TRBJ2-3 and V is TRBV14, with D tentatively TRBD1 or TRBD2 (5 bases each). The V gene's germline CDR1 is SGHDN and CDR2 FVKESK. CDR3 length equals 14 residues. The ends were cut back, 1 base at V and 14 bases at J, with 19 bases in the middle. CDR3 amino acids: CASSQAESIGARYF. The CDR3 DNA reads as TGTGCCAGCAGCCAAGCTGAATCTATCGGGGCGCGGTATTTT.

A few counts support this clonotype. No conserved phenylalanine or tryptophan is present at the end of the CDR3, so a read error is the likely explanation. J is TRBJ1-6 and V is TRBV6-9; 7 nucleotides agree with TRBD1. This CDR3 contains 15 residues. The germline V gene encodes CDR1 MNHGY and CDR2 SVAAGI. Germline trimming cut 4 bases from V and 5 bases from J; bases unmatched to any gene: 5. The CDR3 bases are TGTGCCAGCAGTTTAACCGGGACAGATAATTCACCCCTCCACCTT. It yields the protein CASSLTGTDNSPLHL.

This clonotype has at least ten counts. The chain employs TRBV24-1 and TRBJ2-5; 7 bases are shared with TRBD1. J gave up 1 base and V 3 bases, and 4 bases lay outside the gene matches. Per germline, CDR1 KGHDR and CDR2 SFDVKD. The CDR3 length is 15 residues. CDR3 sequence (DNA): TGTGCCACCAGTGATCAGGGACAGACCCAAGAGACCCAGTACTTC. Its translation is CATSDQGQTQETQYF.

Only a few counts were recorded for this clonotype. The CDR3 loop is CASSQAGAGNYGYTF. CDR3 nucleotides: TGTGCCAGCAGCCAAGCAGGGGCCGGGAACTATGGCTACACCTTC. This rearrangement joins TRBV3-1 to TRBJ1-2, with TRBD1 as a possible D gene (6 bases). Trimming cost V 1 base and J 2 bases, with 11 bases left between them. There are 15 residues in the CDR3. Germline CDR1 LGHDT, CDR2 YNNKEL (reference sequence).

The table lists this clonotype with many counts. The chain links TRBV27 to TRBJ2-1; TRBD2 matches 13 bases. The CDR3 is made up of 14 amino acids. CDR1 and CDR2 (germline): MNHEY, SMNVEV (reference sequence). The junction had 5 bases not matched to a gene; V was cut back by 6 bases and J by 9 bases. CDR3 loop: CASRTGLAGVEQFF. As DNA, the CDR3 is TGTGCCAGCAGGACCGGACTAGCGGGAGTTGAGCAGTTCTTC.

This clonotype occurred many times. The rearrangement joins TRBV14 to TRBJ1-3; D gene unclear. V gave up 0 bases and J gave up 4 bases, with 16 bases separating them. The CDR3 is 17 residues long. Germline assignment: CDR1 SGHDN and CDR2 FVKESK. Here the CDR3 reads CASSQDEHYAGGNTIYF. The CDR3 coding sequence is TGTGCCAGCAGCCAAGACGAACATTATGCGGGCGGAAACACCATATATTTT. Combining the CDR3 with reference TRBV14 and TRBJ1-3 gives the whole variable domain EAGVTQFPSHSVIEKGQTVTLRCDPISGHDNLYWYRRVMGKEIKFLLHFVKESKQDESGMPNNRFLAERTGGTYSTLKVQPAELEDSGVYFCASSQDEHYAGGNTIYFGEGSWLTVV.

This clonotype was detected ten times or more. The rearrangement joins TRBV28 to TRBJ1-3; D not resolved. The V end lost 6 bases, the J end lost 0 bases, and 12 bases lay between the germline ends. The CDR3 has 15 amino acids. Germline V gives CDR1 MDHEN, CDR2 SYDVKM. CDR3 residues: CASSWAIPSGNTIYF. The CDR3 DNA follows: TGTGCCAGCAGCTGGGCCATACCCTCTGGAAACACCATATATTTT.